The 27 T cell receptor beta chains in this list originate from one sample, sequenced in a study of OX40 agonist ivuxolimab in advanced cancers. Profiling relied on immunoSEQ multiplex PCR, and the TCRdb table lists in-frame clones only, not all of them. Of more than 45,000 clones listed, approximately 94% are singletons. The source material was CD4+ or CD8+ T cells sorted from blood, sampled in a trial of the OX40 agonist ivuxolimab. The receptors here all came from an adult with an advanced solid tumor such as melanoma, head and neck, liver or kidney cancer.

The CDR3 nucleotides are TGTGCCAGCAGCGGGGAAGGAGGCCAGCCCCAGCATTTT. Amino acids: CASSGEGGQPQHF. The V gene is TRBV9, the J gene TRBJ1-5; D gene uncertain. This CDR3 region has 13 residues. V lost 3 bases to trimming and J lost 7 bases, with 11 bases between them. CDR1 SGDLS and CDR2 YYNGEE come from the germline V gene.

The chain combines TRBV19 with TRBJ2-1; no firm D call. V was clipped by 5 bases and J by 0 bases, with 5 bases between them. The length of the CDR3 is 13 residues. Germline-derived CDR1 and CDR2 are LNHDA and SQIVND (reference sequence). The CDR3 nucleotides are TGTGCCAGTAGTGTAACCTCCTACAATGAGCAGTTCTTC. This sequence encodes CASSVTSYNEQFF.

The chain recombines TRBV11-2 with TRBJ2-7, with TRBD1 matching 9 bases. CDR1 SGHAT and CDR2 FQNNGV come from the germline V gene. The CDR3 is made up of 14 amino acids. V lost 3 bases to trimming and J lost 4 bases; unmatched junction nucleotides: 4. The CDR3 loop is CASSFGTGTYEQYF. The CDR3 DNA is TGTGCCAGCAGCTTTGGGACAGGGACATACGAGCAGTACTTC.

Here the CDR3 reads CASSLDGTGNHEQYF. The CDR3 coding sequence is TGTGCCAGCAGCTTGGATGGGACAGGGAACCACGAGCAGTACTTC. V and J are TRBV11-1 and TRBJ2-7; TRBD1 matches at 9 bases. The junction had 8 bases not matched to a gene; V was cut back by 3 bases and J by 5 bases. This CDR3 contains 15 residues. The germline V gene encodes CDR1 SGHAT and CDR2 FQDESV (reference sequence).

The chain is built from TRBV7-3 and TRBJ2-6; D is unresolved. Germline lookup yields CDR1 SGHTA and CDR2 FQGTGA. The germline V and J ends were trimmed by 4 bases and 4 bases, with 14 bases remaining between them. This CDR3 contains 16 residues. The CDR3 reads CASSSRAQDGANVLTF. CDR3 DNA: TGTGCCAGCAGCTCCCGGGCCCAGGACGGGGCCAACGTCCTGACTTTC.

This rearrangement joins TRBV19 to TRBJ2-2; tentatively, D is TRBD2 (6 bases). Germline CDR1 reads LNHDA; CDR2 reads SQIVND (reference sequence). V lost 5 bases, J lost 4 bases, and 14 bases lay in between. The CDR3 has 15 residues. The DNA for the CDR3 is TGTGCCAGTAGTCCTTCCGGGGGTGGCACCGGGGAGCTGTTTTTT. Its protein is CASSPSGGGTGELFF.

The rearrangement uses TRBV4-2 and TRBJ2-1; 9 bases align to TRBD2. J gave up 8 bases and V 6 bases, and 8 bases lay outside the gene matches. The CDR3 length is 14 residues. Germline-derived CDR1 and CDR2 are LGHNA and YNFKEQ. CDR3 nucleotide sequence: TGTGCCAGCAGACCCGGGACTAGCACGGATGAGCAGTTCTTC. This gives the protein CASRPGTSTDEQFF.

The chain uses TRBV19 and TRBJ1-1; D ambiguous. In germline, CDR1 is LNHDA, CDR2 SQIVND (reference sequence). CDR3 length equals 15 residues. The germline V and J ends were trimmed by 9 bases and 2 bases, with 19 bases remaining between them. DNA of the CDR3: TGTGCCAGCGCCCCAATTTTTTCAGTAAACACTGAAGCTTTCTTT. Its protein is CASAPIFSVNTEAFF. The whole variable domain, remainder taken from reference TRBV19 and TRBJ1-1, is DGGITQSPKYLFRKEGQNVTLSCEQNLNHDAMYWYRQDPGQGLRLIYYSQIVNDFQKGDIAEGYSVSREKKESFPLTVTSAQKNPTAFYLCASAPIFSVNTEAFFGQGTRLTVV.

J is TRBJ1-3 and V is TRBV30; D is ambiguous. The CDR3 totals 13 residues. With 3 bases removed from V and 4 bases from J, the gap between germline ends came to 10 bases. CDR1 is GTSNPN, CDR2 SVGIG, per germline (reference sequence). CDR3 sequence reads: CAWRDYSGNTIYF. CDR3 bases: TGTGCCTGGAGGGATTACTCCGGAAACACCATATATTTT.

CDR3 protein: CASSLGLEQYF. The CDR3, as DNA: TGTGCCAGTAGTTTGGGGCTCGAGCAGTACTTC. The gene calls are TRBV19 and TRBJ2-7; perhaps TRBD1 as D (5 bases). Germline lookup yields CDR1 LNHDA and CDR2 SQIVND (reference sequence). V lost 5 bases, J lost 6 bases, and 8 bases lay in between. This CDR3 region has 11 residues.

On this clone: The junction departs from the called germline gene at one end, perhaps through a read error. The chain links TRBV7-7 to TRBJ2-3; no reliable D call. The CDR3 is 13 amino acids. Germline CDR1 is SSHAT and CDR2 is FNYEAQ (reference sequence). In DNA form, the CDR3 reads TGTGCTAGCAGCTTAGTTGGTGGAGATACGCAGTATTTT. Protein product: CASSLVGGDTQYF.

CDR3 in DNA: TGCGCCAGCAGCCCTGAACCAGCGGGGACCTACGAGCAGTACTTC. It yields the protein CASSPEPAGTYEQYF. The V gene is TRBV4-1, the J gene TRBJ2-7; the match to TRBD2 covers 7 bases. Trimming removed 4 bases from V and 2 bases from J; junction bases left unmatched: 8. From germline, CDR1 is MGHRA and CDR2 YSYEKL. This CDR3 contains 15 residues.

The chain links TRBV27 to TRBJ2-7, with D perhaps assigned TRBD1 or TRBD2 (6 bases each). V was cut by 3 bases and J by 5 bases, with 14 bases left in between. Germline loops: CDR1 MNHEY, CDR2 SMNVEV (reference sequence). The CDR3 is 14 amino acids. Here the CDR3 DNA reads TGTGCCAGCAGTTTTCAGGGGAGGTCCCACGAGCAGTACTTC. Its translation is CASSFQGRSHEQYF.

The genes are TRBV14 and TRBJ2-5, with a possible D match to TRBD1 (5 bases). Germline assignment: CDR1 SGHDN and CDR2 FVKESK. The CDR3 has 16 residues. Trimming removed 0 bases from V and 4 bases from J, with 15 bases in between. The CDR3, as DNA: TGTGCCAGCAGCCAAGATCGTTGGGGCCGCGGAGAGACCCAGTACTTC. Its protein is CASSQDRWGRGETQYF. Complete variable domain (other parts from reference TRBV14 and TRBJ2-5): EAGVTQFPSHSVIEKGQTVTLRCDPISGHDNLYWYRRVMGKEIKFLLHFVKESKQDESGMPNNRFLAERTGGTYSTLKVQPAELEDSGVYFCASSQDRWGRGETQYFGPGTRLLVL.

This sequence joins TRBV9 and TRBJ2-7; 7 bases are a match to TRBD1. The CDR3 extends over 14 amino acids. The ends lost 2 bases at V and 3 bases at J; junction bases unmatched: 5. Germline CDR1 is SGDLS and CDR2 is YYNGEE. Here the CDR3 DNA reads TGTGCCAGCAGCGTCGGAACAGGGGACTACGAGCAGTACTTC. Residues: CASSVGTGDYEQYF.

V usage is TRBV5-4 and J usage is TRBJ2-3; no definite D call. The CDR3 totals 12 residues. The germline V gene encodes CDR1 SGHNT and CDR2 YYREEE (reference sequence). The V end lost 4 bases, the J end lost 4 bases, and 7 bases lay between the germline ends. The CDR3 reads CASSQGSDTQYF. DNA of the CDR3: TGTGCCAGCAGCCAAGGATCAGATACGCAGTATTTT.

V and J are TRBV27 and TRBJ2-7, with a weak D call TRBD2 (6 bases). The germline gives CDR1 MNHEY, CDR2 SMNVEV (reference sequence). V was clipped by 10 bases and J by 3 bases, with 10 bases between them. The CDR3 loop spans 11 amino acids. The CDR3 here is CATQGGYEQYF. CDR3 DNA: TGTGCCACCCAGGGAGGCTACGAGCAGTACTTC.

This chain links TRBV28 with TRBJ2-2, with D unclear. The CDR3 sequence is 12 residues long. The V end was cut by 4 bases, the J end by 7 bases, with 7 bases between. The germline V gene has CDR1 MDHEN and CDR2 SYDVKM. The CDR3: CASSYWGGELFF. CDR3 DNA sequence: TGTGCCAGCAGTTACTGGGGCGGGGAGCTGTTTTTT.

The chain joins TRBV7-9 to TRBJ1-5, with a possible D match to TRBD1 (5 bases). V was pared by 3 bases and J by 2 bases, with 11 bases between. The CDR3 has 15 residues. Germline V CDR1 and CDR2: SEHNR, FQNEAQ (reference sequence). The CDR3 region is CASSLGGDGNQPQHF. The CDR3 bases are TGTGCCAGCAGCTTGGGGGGGGATGGCAATCAGCCCCAGCATTTT.

This clone was seen only once. The chain couples TRBV14 to TRBJ2-7; D uncertain. The germline CDR1 and CDR2 sequences are SGHDN and FVKESK. CDR3 size: 15 residues. The ends were cut back, 4 bases at V and 6 bases at J, with 19 bases in the middle. For the CDR3, the DNA is TGTGCCAGCAGCCCTCTTCCCGGGCAGCCGGGCGAGCAGTACTTC. Protein: CASSPLPGQPGEQYF.

V gene TRBV6-4 combines with J gene TRBJ2-3; 7 bases line up with TRBD1. CDR1 and CDR2 from the germline V gene are MRHNA and SNTAGT. The CDR3 runs 15 residues. J was trimmed by 0 bases and V by 2 bases; bases with no gene match: 2. For the CDR3, the DNA is TGTGCCAGCAGTGACCAGGACAGGAGCACAGATACGCAGTATTTT. Translating gives CASSDQDRSTDTQYF.

This clone showed up just once. The gene calls are TRBV9 and TRBJ2-3, with TRBD2 matching 9 bases. CDR1 SGDLS and CDR2 YYNGEE come from the germline V gene. The CDR3 is made up of 15 amino acids. Trimming cost V 3 bases and J 4 bases; bases outside gene matches: 6. In DNA form, the CDR3 reads TGTGCCAGCAGCGGAGTAGCGGGAGCCTCAGATACGCAGTATTTT. It is translated as CASSGVAGASDTQYF.

The chain links TRBV28 to TRBJ2-5, with unresolved D. Germline V CDR1 and CDR2: MDHEN, SYDVKM. The CDR3 runs 13 residues. V lost 4 bases to trimming and J lost 5 bases, with 11 bases between them. CDR3 sequence reads: CASSWILGETQYF. CDR3 nucleotides: TGTGCCAGCAGTTGGATCCTCGGGGAGACCCAGTACTTC.

V and J are TRBV5-6 and TRBJ2-1, with D perhaps matching TRBD1 (6 bases). Trimming removed 0 bases from V and 5 bases from J, with 6 bases in between. The CDR3 runs to 13 residues. The germline gives CDR1 SGHDT, CDR2 YYEEEE. The CDR3 spells CASSLAGDNEQFF. CDR3 nucleotide sequence: TGTGCCAGCAGCTTGGCAGGGGACAATGAGCAGTTCTTC.

The chain carries TRBV29-1 and TRBJ1-1; D ambiguous. The CDR3 covers 11 residues. Germline CDR1 and CDR2: SQVTM and ANQGSEA. The V end lost 7 bases, the J end lost 6 bases, and 12 bases lay between the germline ends. This chain's CDR3 is CSAEDGPEAFF. CDR3 bases: TGCAGCGCCGAGGACGGGCCTGAAGCTTTCTTT.

This rearrangement joins TRBV19 to TRBJ1-2; D is perhaps TRBD1 (5 bases). Looked up from germline, CDR1 is LNHDA and CDR2 is SQIVND (reference sequence). This CDR3 contains 13 residues. V was clipped by 3 bases and J by 8 bases, with 13 bases between them. The CDR3 sequence is CASSMGDEVGYTF. For the CDR3, the DNA is TGTGCCAGTAGTATGGGGGATGAGGTCGGCTACACCTTC.

This sequence joins TRBV7-9 and TRBJ1-4; no reliable D call. CDR3 size: 13 residues. V was cut by 5 bases and J by 4 bases, with 8 bases left in between. The germline V gene encodes CDR1 SEHNR and CDR2 FQNEAQ (reference sequence). This CDR3 is CASSLPINEKLFF. The CDR3, as DNA: TGTGCCAGCAGCCTCCCTATTAATGAAAAACTGTTTTTT.